This T cell receptor (beta chain) originates from a study of human T cells and chemical hapten exposure. Findings and caveats of the study: Once DPC sensitization occurred, TCRs above 1 in 1000 frequency showed no change. Positively correlated with patch test score were the counts of PT1 expanded TCRs. Relative to control repertoires, expanded TCRs gave rise to significantly more large CDR3 similarity clusters.

Turning to this clonotype: Its antigen is not known.

In the source study's methods: The number of TCRs in each sample had a median of approximately 96,000 and spanned about 23,224 to 690,600. MiXCR, run by TCRdb on the RACE reads, gives a single entry per CDR3 protein. The V and J calls follow TCRdb's processing rather than the paper's. The sample contains some 36,000 distinct CDR3 sequences, about a tenth of which appear only once. V trimming: 6 bases; J trimming: 2 bases; junction bases outside the gene matches: 13. Germline V CDR1 and CDR2: DFQATT, SNEGSKA (reference sequence). The CDR3 sequence is 15 residues long. The time point is: pre-sensitization, week 0. Treatment described: therapeutic diphenylcyclopropenone sensitization with weekly scalp DPC. Unfractionated whole blood yielded the extracted total RNA.

This sequence was found in a man in his fifties with alopecia areata. Some clones in this sample may be carry-over from other donors' samples. The chain is built from TRBV20-1 and TRBJ2-7; 7 bases align to TRBD1. This specimen consisted of whole blood, obtained in connection with sensitization to the hapten diphenylcyclopropenone (DPC). DNA of the CDR3: TGCAGTGCACAACCCCCACAGGGGATTACCTACGAGCAGTACTTC. Protein: CSAQPPQGITYEQYF.